This TCR beta chain is drawn from a study of T cell repertoires in cytomegalovirus infection. At the level of the study: Public TCR beta signatures marked donors with CMV infection and the matching HLA. The study, taken as a whole, reports: Cumulated frequencies of public TCR beta families served to identify carriers of CMV plus the relevant HLA.

From the reads, TCRdb called clonotypes with MiXCR, one entry per CDR3 protein. The sample holds 300,000 or so distinct CDR3 sequences, 8% to 10% seen once. This clonotype was found many times. What it binds is unknown. Unmatched junction bases numbered 8, after V lost 5 bases and J lost 0 bases. The germline V gene has CDR1 SGHTA and CDR2 FQGNSA. This CDR3 has 16 amino acids. Sequenced input: PBMCs. This TCR was recovered from a human donor in good health (CMV status not recorded). Some clones in this sample may be carry-over from other donors' samples. The genes are TRBV7-2 and TRBJ1-1; 8 nucleotides align to TRBD1. In DNA, the CDR3 is TGTGCCAGCAGCCTCCGACAGGGGAAGGTGAACACTGAAGCTTTCTTT. It specifies CASSLRQGKVNTEAFF.